The T cell receptor beta chain under discussion was sequenced for a study of OX40 agonist ivuxolimab in advanced cancers. CDR1 is KGHSH, CDR2 LQKENI, per germline. This CDR3 comprises 17 residues. With V trimmed by 2 bases and J by 3 bases, 8 bases remained unmatched. Study-level points and caveats: Relative to CD4+ cells, CD8+ T cells on average had more expanded clones. Dose levels from 0.1 to 3.0 mg/kg saw CD4+ and CD8+ blood T cells expand clonally by week 6. The work left the antigen specificity of expanded peripheral T cells undetermined. Clonal expansion among partial responders at 0.1-3.0 mg/kg ranked near the lowest.

Details on this clone: Its antigen is as yet unknown.

This table comes from immunoSEQ multiplex PCR, and its TCRdb copy is limited to in-frame clones, with some not included. The sample shows approximately 60,000 clones, around four fifths of them seen only once. This clonotype originated in an adult with an advanced solid tumor such as melanoma, head and neck, liver or kidney cancer. The V call is TRBV18, the J call TRBJ2-2; TRBD1 matches 8 bases. Sequences were derived from CD4+ or CD8+ T cells sorted from blood, sampled in a trial of the OX40 agonist ivuxolimab. CDR3 sequence (DNA): TGTGCCAGCTCACCAACCGGACAGGGAACTTACACCGGGGAGCTGTTTTTT. Protein: CASSPTGQGTYTGELFF.